These 2 T cell receptor beta chains originate from one sample sequenced in a study of T-cell memory formation after mild COVID-19. TCRdb redid the calling of the 5' RACE reads with MiXCR, one entry per CDR3 protein. This table holds over 500,000 distinct CDR3 sequences, roughly 17% found once. Material: PBMCs or a T cell subset sorted from them (not recorded which). Every receptor here comes from an adult woman who had mild COVID-19 (a few samples of this study predate the infection). Cell type and time point are not known.

This clonotype was seen repeatedly, ten times or more. J is TRBJ1-5 and V is TRBV9, with unresolved D. The CDR3 is 13 residues long. Per the germline V gene, CDR1 is SGDLS and CDR2 is YYNGEE. V gave up 0 bases and J gave up 4 bases, with 5 bases separating them. The CDR3 nucleotides read TGTGCCAGCAGCGTAGATAGAAATCAGCCCCAGCATTTT. Translated, it gives CASSVDRNQPQHF.

This clonotype has just a few counts. This sequence joins TRBV7-2 and TRBJ2-1; 8 bases align to TRBD2. Germline-derived CDR1 and CDR2 are SGHTA and FQGNSA. The CDR3 length is 17 residues. The V segment lost 3 bases and the J segment 4 bases; nucleotides outside the gene matches: 11. The CDR3 DNA is TGTGCCAGCAGCTTCGTCGGGGCTAGCGGGTTTTACAATGAGCAGTTCTTC. Encoded protein: CASSFVGASGFYNEQFF. Combining the CDR3 with reference TRBV7-2 and TRBJ2-1 gives the whole variable domain GAGVSQSPSNKVTEKGKDVELRCDPISGHTALYWYRQSLGQGLEFLIYFQGNSAPDKSGLPSDRFSAERTGGSVSTLTIQRTQQEDSAVYLCASSFVGASGFYNEQFFGPGTRLTVL.